Below are 6 T cell receptor beta chains sequenced from a single sample in a study of cytomegalovirus exposure and HLA in healthy donors. Primers included in the PCR were 60 Vbeta and 13 Jbeta primers. Profiling relied on immunoSEQ multiplex PCR, and the TCRdb table lists in-frame clones only, not all of them. This table holds 70,000 or so clones. Specimen: PBMCs. The receptors shown here come from a man in his forties in good health and CMV-seronegative.

The V call is TRBV5-4, the J call TRBJ2-1; D possibly corresponds to TRBD2 (6 bases). The CDR3 covers 16 residues. Germline CDR1 and CDR2: SGHNT and YYREEE (reference sequence). The V end was cut by 7 bases, the J end by 0 bases, with 17 bases between. This CDR3 reads CASYDGGTSSYNEQFF. As DNA, the CDR3 is TGTGCCAGCTATGATGGGGGGACGAGCTCCTACAATGAGCAGTTCTTC.

CDR3 DNA: TGTGCCAGCAGTTTAGATCCTGAGGAGACCCAGTACTTC. It translates to CASSLDPEETQYF. This chain links TRBV27 with TRBJ2-5; D call uncertain. Trimming shortened V by 2 bases and J by 5 bases, and 9 bases separated the two germline ends. Per the germline V gene, CDR1 is MNHEY and CDR2 is SMNVEV (reference sequence). The CDR3 sequence is 13 residues long.

The rearrangement links TRBV2 to TRBJ1-5; TRBD1 might be the D (5 bases). V lost 6 bases and J lost 2, with 8 bases in between. Germline V gene sequence: CDR1 SNHLY, CDR2 FYNNEI. The CDR3 loop spans 13 amino acids. This chain's CDR3 is CASSQQGNQPQHF. CDR3 nucleotide sequence: TGTGCCAGCAGCCAACAGGGCAATCAGCCCCAGCATTTT.

This rearrangement joins TRBV9 to TRBJ1-2; 9 nucleotides match TRBD1. V lost 3 bases, J lost 8 bases, and 8 bases stayed unmatched. CDR1 is SGDLS and CDR2 is YYNGEE in the germline V gene. This CDR3 is built from 14 residues. The CDR3 here is CASSGDRVGQGYTF. In DNA form, the CDR3 reads TGTGCCAGCAGCGGGGACAGGGTTGGGCAGGGCTACACCTTC.

The chain carries TRBV4-2 and TRBJ1-3, with 7 bases lining up with TRBD1. Per the germline V gene, CDR1 is LGHNA and CDR2 is YNFKEQ. Germline trimming cut 3 bases from V and 8 bases from J; bases unmatched to any gene: 10. The CDR3 is 15 amino acids. The CDR3 DNA reads TGTGCCAGCAGCCATCTCGATCAGGGGGTTTACACCATATATTTT. Its protein product is CASSHLDQGVYTIYF.

The gene calls are TRBV2 and TRBJ2-3; D uncertain. The CDR3 runs to 13 residues. V was pared by 3 bases and J by 2 bases, with 6 bases between. Germline-derived CDR1 and CDR2 are SNHLY and FYNNEI. The DNA of the CDR3 is TGTGCCAGCAGTGACAGATCCACAGATACGCAGTATTTT. It is translated as CASSDRSTDTQYF.